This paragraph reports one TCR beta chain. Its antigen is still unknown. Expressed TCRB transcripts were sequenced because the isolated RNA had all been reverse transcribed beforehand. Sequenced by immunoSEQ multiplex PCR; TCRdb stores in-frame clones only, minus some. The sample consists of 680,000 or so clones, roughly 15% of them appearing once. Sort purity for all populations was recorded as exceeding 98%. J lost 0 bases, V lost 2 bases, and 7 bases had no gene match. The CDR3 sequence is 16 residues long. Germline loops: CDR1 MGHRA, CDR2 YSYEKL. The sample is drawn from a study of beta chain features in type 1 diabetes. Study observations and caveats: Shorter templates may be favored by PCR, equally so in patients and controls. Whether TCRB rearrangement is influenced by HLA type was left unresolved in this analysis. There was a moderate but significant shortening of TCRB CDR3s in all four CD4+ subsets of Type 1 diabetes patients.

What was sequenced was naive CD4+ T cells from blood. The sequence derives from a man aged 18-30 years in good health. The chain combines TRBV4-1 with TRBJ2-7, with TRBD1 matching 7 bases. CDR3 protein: CASSQNRDSSSYEQYF. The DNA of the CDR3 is TGCGCCAGCAGCCAAAACCGGGACAGTAGCTCCTACGAGCAGTACTTC.